These T cell receptor beta chains were read from a single sample in a study of OX40 agonist ivuxolimab in advanced cancers. Using immunoSEQ multiplex PCR, the repertoire was profiled, and TCRdb retains in-frame clones only, with some absent. The table includes nearly 65,000 clones, roughly nine tenths detected once. The sequences come from CD4+ or CD8+ T cells sorted from blood, collected in a trial of the OX40 agonist ivuxolimab. The receptors were gathered from an adult with an advanced solid tumor such as melanoma, head and neck, liver or kidney cancer. The CDR3 runs from the conserved cysteine through the conserved F or W. The D gene is left open where the match is weak. Expanded clones get a size class; other rows say once, few or many, or leave the size out.

cdr3_nt	cdr3_aa	clone_size	d_call	v_call	j_call
TGTGCCAGCAGCTCACTAGCGGGAGGTGTAAAAGAGACCCAGTACTTC	CASSSLAGGVKETQYF	NA	TRBD2	TRBV7-9	TRBJ2-5
TGCGCCAGCAGCTGGACTAGCGGAAGCACAGATACGCAGTATTTT	CASSWTSGSTDTQYF	NA	TRBD2	TRBV4-1	TRBJ2-3
TGTGCCAGCAGTTACAGCGGGGGGGAGCTGTTTTTT	CASSYSGGELFF	NA	NA	TRBV6-6	TRBJ2-2
TGCGCCAGCAGCCAAGGCGGTAAAGGTGGACCCGACAATGAGCAGTTCTTC	CASSQGGKGGPDNEQFF	once	NA	TRBV4-1	TRBJ2-1
TGTGCCAGCAGCTTAGGGATGCGGTACGAGCAGTACTTC	CASSLGMRYEQYF	NA	NA	TRBV7-2	TRBJ2-7
TGTGCCAGCAGCTTTGACAGGGTCAACGAGCAGTACTTC	CASSFDRVNEQYF	NA	TRBD1	TRBV7-2	TRBJ2-7
TGTGCCAGCAGCGTATCGGGGGGCGTTACTGAAGCTTTCTTT	CASSVSGGVTEAFF	NA	NA	TRBV9	TRBJ1-1
TGTGCCAGCAGCTTAGGAGTAGGGACGGACACCCGACCAACCGGGGAGCTGTTTTTT	CASSLGVGTDTRPTGELFF	NA	NA	TRBV13	TRBJ2-2
TGTGCCAGCGAAAAAGGGGAAAAACTGTTTTTT	CASEKGEKLFF	NA	NA	TRBV4-2	TRBJ1-4
TGTGCCAGCAGCGGACTAGCGGGGGGCCCCCCGGAGACCCAGTACTTC	CASSGLAGGPPETQYF	NA	TRBD2	TRBV9	TRBJ2-5
TGTGCCAGTACCCCCGGGACTACTAGCACAGATACGCAGTATTTT	CASTPGTTSTDTQYF	NA	TRBD2	TRBV27	TRBJ2-3
TGTGCCAGCTTGACTAGCGGGAACGGCGAGCAGTTCTTC	CASLTSGNGEQFF	NA	TRBD2	TRBV27	TRBJ2-1
TGTGCCAGCAGCGGGTTCTTGGGGGAGCTGTTTTTT	CASSGFLGELFF	once	NA	TRBV9	TRBJ2-2
TGTGCCAGCAGCCAGGCCTACGAGCAGTACTTC	CASSQAYEQYF	once	NA	TRBV5-8	TRBJ2-7
TGTGCCAGCAGCTTAGAGGGGAACACCGGGGAGCTGTTTTTT	CASSLEGNTGELFF	NA	NA	TRBV7-3	TRBJ2-2
TGTGCCAGCAGCGTCTCCTACCAAGAGACCCAGTACTTC	CASSVSYQETQYF	NA	NA	TRBV9	TRBJ2-5
TGTGCCAGCAGTTCGGGACCTTATATTATTCAGTACTTC	CASSSGPYIIQYF	NA	NA	TRBV27	TRBJ2-4
TGTGCCAGCAGTCTGTCGGGGACCAATTCACCCCTCCACTTT	CASSLSGTNSPLHF	NA	NA	TRBV28	TRBJ1-6
TGTGCCAGCAGCCTCGGGAGTTCGGGGGAGCTGTTTTTT	CASSLGSSGELFF	NA	NA	TRBV7-2	TRBJ2-2
TGTGCCAGCAGCTTAGTGGTGGGCCCCAGCACAGATACGCAGTATTTT	CASSLVVGPSTDTQYF	NA	NA	TRBV11-2	TRBJ2-3
TGTGCCAGCAGCCCCCAGGAGGAGGGCCTTGGCGGGGAGCTGTTTTTT	CASSPQEEGLGGELFF	NA	NA	TRBV7-2	TRBJ2-2
TGTGCCAGCAGACCTAGCGGTGAGGGGTTCGTTGAGCAGTTCTTC	CASRPSGEGFVEQFF	once	TRBD2	TRBV2	TRBJ2-1
TGTGCCAGCATTCCGGCAGGGGCGGGCACTGAAGCTTTCTTT	CASIPAGAGTEAFF	NA	NA	TRBV7-9	TRBJ1-1
TGTGCCAGCCCAAGACGTCCGAACACCGGGGAGCTGTTTTTT	CASPRRPNTGELFF	NA	NA	TRBV18	TRBJ2-2
TGTGCCAGCAGTCAGCCTCCCGGGGCGAGGGACGAGCAGTACTTC	CASSQPPGARDEQYF	NA	NA	TRBV28	TRBJ2-7
TGTGCCAGCAGATACGGGTCAGGGTTATCTTACAATGAGCAGTTCTTC	CASRYGSGLSYNEQFF	NA	NA	TRBV27	TRBJ2-1